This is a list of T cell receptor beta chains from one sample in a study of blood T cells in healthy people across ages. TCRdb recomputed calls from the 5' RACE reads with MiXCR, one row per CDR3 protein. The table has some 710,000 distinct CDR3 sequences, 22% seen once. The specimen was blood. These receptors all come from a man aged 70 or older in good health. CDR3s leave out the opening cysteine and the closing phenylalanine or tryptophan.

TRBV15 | ATSRDGSSGNTIY
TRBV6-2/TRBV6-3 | ASSPRTVLRGNTEAF
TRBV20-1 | SARRLAGISTYNEQF
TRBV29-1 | SVPTSGITDTQY
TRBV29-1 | SVENWDTQY
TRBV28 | ASSSPTIYNEQF
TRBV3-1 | ASSPAGQREGLGQF
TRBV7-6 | ASSLAYFGGANEQF
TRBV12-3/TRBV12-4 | ASSLGPGLSYWH
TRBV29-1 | SVGRDSPLNEQF
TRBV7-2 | ASSRTFYNEQF
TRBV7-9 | ASRLGQGIDGYT
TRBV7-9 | ASSPSPSGGSYNEQF
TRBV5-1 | ASSWAGSYNEQF
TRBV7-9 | ASSPTDTGGIEETQY
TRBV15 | ATSREVSGIHEQF